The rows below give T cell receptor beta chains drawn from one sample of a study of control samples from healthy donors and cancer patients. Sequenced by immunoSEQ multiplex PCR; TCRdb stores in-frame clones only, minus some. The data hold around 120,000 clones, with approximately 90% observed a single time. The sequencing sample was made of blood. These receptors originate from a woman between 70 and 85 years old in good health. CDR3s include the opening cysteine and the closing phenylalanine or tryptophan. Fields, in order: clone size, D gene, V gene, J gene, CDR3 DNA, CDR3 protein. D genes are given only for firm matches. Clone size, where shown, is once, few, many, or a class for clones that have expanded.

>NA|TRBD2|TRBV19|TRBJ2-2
TGTGCCAGTAGTATAGACGGGGGGGCCGGGACCGGGGAGCTGTTTTTT
CASSIDGGAGTGELFF
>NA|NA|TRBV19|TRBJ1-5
TGTGCCAGTAGATATGATCAGGGAGTACCGAATCAGCCCCAGCATTTT
CASRYDQGVPNQPQHF
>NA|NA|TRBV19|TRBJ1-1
TGTGCCAGTAGTATCTGGGGGCTAGGTGAAGCTTTCTTT
CASSIWGLGEAFF
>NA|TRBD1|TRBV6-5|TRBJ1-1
TGTGCCAGCAGTACCCGACAGGGTGGGAACACTGAAGCTTTCTTT
CASSTRQGGNTEAFF
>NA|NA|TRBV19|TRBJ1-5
TGTGCCAGTACCCTAGACAGACGTATAGTTTGCAATCAGCCCCAGCATTTT
CASTLDRRIVCNQPQHF
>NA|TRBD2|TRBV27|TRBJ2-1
TGTGCCAGCACTTTAAAACCAAGCGGGGGGTCGGTCGGTGAGCAGTTCTTC
CASTLKPSGGSVGEQFF
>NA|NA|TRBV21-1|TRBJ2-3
TGTGCCAGCAATCTAGCGGGGGGGTGTACGCAGTATTTT
CASNLAGGCTQYF
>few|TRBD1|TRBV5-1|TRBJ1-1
TGCGCCAGCAGCTTTCAGGGGGCGGGAACTGAAGCTTTCTTT
CASSFQGAGTEAFF
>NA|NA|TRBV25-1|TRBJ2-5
TGTGCCAGCAGTGAATGGTTGGCAGGCCAAGAGACCCAGTACTTC
CASSEWLAGQETQYF
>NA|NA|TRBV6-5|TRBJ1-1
TGTGCCAGCAGTACCCCGGGGCGGACCGAAGCTTTCTTT
CASSTPGRTEAFF
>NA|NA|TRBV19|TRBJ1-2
TGTGCCAGTAGTATCCAAATCGGGACTACCTATGGCTACACCTTC
CASSIQIGTTYGYTF
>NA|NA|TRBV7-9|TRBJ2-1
TGTGCCAGCAGCTTGGAAAACAGGGACGATGAGCAGTTCTTC
CASSLENRDDEQFF
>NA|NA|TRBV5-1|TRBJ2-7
TGCGCCAGCAGCTTGGGTGAGTCCTACGAGCAGTACTTC
CASSLGESYEQYF
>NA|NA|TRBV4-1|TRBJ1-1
TGCGCCAGCAGCCAAGGGGTTCGGGCGCGGGGGTCCACTGAAGCTTTCTTT
CASSQGVRARGSTEAFF
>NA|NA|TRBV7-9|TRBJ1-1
TGTGCCAGCAGTCGTGGACTGAACACTGAAGCTTTCTTT
CASSRGLNTEAFF
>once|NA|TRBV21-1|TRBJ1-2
TGTGCCAGCAGCAATCCGACAGGCCACTATGGCTACACCTTC
CASSNPTGHYGYTF
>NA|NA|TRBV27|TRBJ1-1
TGTGCCAGCAGTTTTAGTAGGGTAGCTGAAGCTTTCTTT
CASSFSRVAEAFF
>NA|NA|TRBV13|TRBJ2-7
TGTGCCAGCAGCTTAGGGGGGGTTACTCCATACGAGCAGTACTTC
CASSLGGVTPYEQYF
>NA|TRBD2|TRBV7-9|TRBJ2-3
TGTGCCAGCAGCTTAAGCGGGGGCAGGACAGATACGCAGTATTTT
CASSLSGGRTDTQYF
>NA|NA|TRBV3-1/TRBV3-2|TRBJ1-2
TGTGCCAGCAGCCCAAGAGTTAGGGGCGGCGCCTTAAGAGGCTACACCTTC
CASSPRVRGGALRGYTF
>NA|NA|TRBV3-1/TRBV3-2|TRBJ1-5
TGTGCCAGCAGCCAAGATTTGAATCAGCCCCAGCATTTT
CASSQDLNQPQHF
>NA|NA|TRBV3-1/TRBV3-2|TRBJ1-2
TGTGCCAGCAGCCAAGGGTTCGGCAGCTCCTATGGCTACACCTTC
CASSQGFGSSYGYTF
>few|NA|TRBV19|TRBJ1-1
TGTGCCAGTAGTCCCCCTCGGGGCAGAGGGAACACTGAAGCTTTCTTT
CASSPPRGRGNTEAFF
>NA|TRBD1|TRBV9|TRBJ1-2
TGTGCCAGCAGCCCGACAGGGGCGAATGGCTACACCTTC
CASSPTGANGYTF
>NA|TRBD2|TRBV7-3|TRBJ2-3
TGTGCCAGCAGTGGCGGGGGGGCGGACACAGATACGCAGTATTTT
CASSGGGADTDTQYF
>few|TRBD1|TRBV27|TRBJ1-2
TGTGCCAGCAGTTTTAGCAGGGGGCGTAACTATGGCTACACCTTC
CASSFSRGRNYGYTF
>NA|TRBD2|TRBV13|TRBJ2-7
TGTGCCAGCAGCTTAGGCCTGATGGACGGGGGGTCCTACGAGCAGTACTTC
CASSLGLMDGGSYEQYF
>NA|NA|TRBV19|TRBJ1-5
TGTGCCAGTAGTATAGATCTGGCGGAGAATCAGCCCCAGCATTTT
CASSIDLAENQPQHF
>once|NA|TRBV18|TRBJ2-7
TGTGCCAGCTCACCCGACCAGAATGGGGAGCAGTACTTC
CASSPDQNGEQYF